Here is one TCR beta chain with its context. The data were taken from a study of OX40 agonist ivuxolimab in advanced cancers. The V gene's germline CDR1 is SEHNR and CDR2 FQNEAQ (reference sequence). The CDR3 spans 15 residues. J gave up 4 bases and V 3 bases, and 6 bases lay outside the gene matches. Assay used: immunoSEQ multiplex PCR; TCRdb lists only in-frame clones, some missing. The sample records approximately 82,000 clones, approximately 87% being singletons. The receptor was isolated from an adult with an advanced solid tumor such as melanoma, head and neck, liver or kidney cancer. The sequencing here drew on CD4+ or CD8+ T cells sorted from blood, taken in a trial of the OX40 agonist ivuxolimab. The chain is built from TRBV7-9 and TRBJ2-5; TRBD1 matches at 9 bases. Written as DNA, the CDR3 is TGTGCCAGCAGCTTCATGGGACAGGGTCGAGAGACCCAGTACTTC. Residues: CASSFMGQGRETQYF.